This T cell receptor beta chain was obtained from a study of CD8+ T cells in alopecia areata. The CDR3 is 15 amino acids. Germline V gives CDR1 LGHNA, CDR2 YSLEER. The V gene lost 0 bases and the J gene lost 4 bases, with 10 bases spanning the gap. RNA extraction and reverse transcription yielded cDNA as sequencing template. Sequencing was performed with immunoSEQ multiplex PCR; in TCRdb, only in-frame clones are kept and a portion is missing. This sample has some 190,000 clones; approximately 56% occur once, and the top ten carry about 0.65%. Treatment denoted: oral pan-JAK inhibitor, 5-10 mg twice daily.

This chain uses TRBV4-3 with TRBJ1-5, with unresolved D. This TCR derives from a human donor with alopecia areata. The starting material was CD4+ T cells sorted from blood, obtained at week 4, from a patient treated with tofacitinib. The CDR3 spells CASSQDVRPNQPQHF. The CDR3, as DNA: TGCGCCAGCAGCCAAGATGTGCGGCCTAATCAGCCCCAGCATTTT.